This TCR beta chain was found in a study of Ad26.COV2.S vaccination and SARS-CoV-2 variants. Overall study context: Ad26.COV2.S shots went into the muscle once or twice, 56 days apart.

From germline, CDR1 is SGHDT and CDR2 YYEEEE. Trimming cost V 0 bases and J 9 bases, with 10 bases left between them. This CDR3 is 13 amino acids long. Profiling relied on immunoSEQ multiplex PCR, and the TCRdb table lists in-frame clones only, not all of them. The table includes 430,000 or so clones, 80% to 90% detected once. Treatment: roughly 19 received Ad26.COV2.S at low or high dose, single or two shots; about 5 received placebo; per-sample allocation not given. Sampling occurred on day 63 after the first vaccine or placebo injection. This TCR came from a person between 18 and 65 years old who received the Ad26.COV2.S COVID-19 vaccine or a placebo. V and J are TRBV5-6 and TRBJ1-5; D call uncertain. This material consisted of peripheral blood, taken in a trial of Ad26.COV2.S vaccine versus placebo. This CDR3 is CASSLDAGRPQHF. CDR3 DNA: TGTGCCAGCAGCTTGGATGCCGGGCGGCCCCAGCATTTT.